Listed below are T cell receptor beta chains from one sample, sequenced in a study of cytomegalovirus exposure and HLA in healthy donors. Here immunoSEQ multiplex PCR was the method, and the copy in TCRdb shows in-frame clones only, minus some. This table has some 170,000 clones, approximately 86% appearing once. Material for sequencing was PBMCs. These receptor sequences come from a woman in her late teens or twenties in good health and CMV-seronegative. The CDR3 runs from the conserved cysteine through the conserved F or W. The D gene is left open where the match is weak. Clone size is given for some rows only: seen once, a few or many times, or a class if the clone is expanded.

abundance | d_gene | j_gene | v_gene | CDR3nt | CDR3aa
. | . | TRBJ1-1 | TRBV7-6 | TGTGCCAGCAGCTTAACAGGGCAGAACACTGAAGCTTTCTTT | CASSLTGQNTEAFF
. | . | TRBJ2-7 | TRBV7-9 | TGTGCCAGCAGCCCTCCCACGGCCTACGAGCAGTACTTC | CASSPPTAYEQYF
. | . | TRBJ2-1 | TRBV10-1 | TGCGCCACTAATCGAGGCGGTGAGCAGTTCTTC | CATNRGGEQFF
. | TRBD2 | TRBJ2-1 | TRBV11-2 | TGTGCCAGCAGCTTAGGGGGGCTAGCGGGAGGCTACAATGAGCAGTTCTTC | CASSLGGLAGGYNEQFF
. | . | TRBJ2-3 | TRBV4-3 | TGCGCCAGCAGCCAAGCCCTGGGACCCGGAGGGGCAGATACGCAGTATTTT | CASSQALGPGGADTQYF
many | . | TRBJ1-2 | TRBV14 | TGTGCCAGCAGCCAAAGTCGGGGGTCTGGCTACACCTTC | CASSQSRGSGYTF
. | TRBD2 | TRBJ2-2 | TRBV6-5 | TGTGCCAGCAGTTATGGGGGGGAGAACACCGGGGAGCTGTTTTTT | CASSYGGENTGELFF
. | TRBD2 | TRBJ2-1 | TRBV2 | TGTGCCAGCAGTGAACAAACTAGCGGATACAATGAGCAGTTCTTC | CASSEQTSGYNEQFF
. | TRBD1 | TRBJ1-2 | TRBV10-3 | TGTGCCTTAATGCGAGGACAGGGGGCCTATGGCTACACCTTC | CALMRGQGAYGYTF
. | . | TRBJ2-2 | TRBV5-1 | TGCGCCAGCAGCCGACGGCCCGAGCCTACAGGGAGGAACACCGGGGAGCTGTTTTTT | CASSRRPEPTGRNTGELFF
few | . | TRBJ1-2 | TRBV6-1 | TGTGCCAGCAGTGAAGACCAATTCCAGGGATACTTC | CASSEDQFQGYF
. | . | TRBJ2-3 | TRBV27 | TGTGCCAGCAGTGCGGGGGCATCGGGCCTTACGCAGTATTTT | CASSAGASGLTQYF
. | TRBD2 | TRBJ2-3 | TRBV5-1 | TGCGCCAGCAGCTTGAATAGGGCGGGAGGCCGCACAGATACGCAGTATTTT | CASSLNRAGGRTDTQYF
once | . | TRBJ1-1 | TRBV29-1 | TGCAGCGTGACAGTGAACACTGAAGCTTTCTTT | CSVTVNTEAFF
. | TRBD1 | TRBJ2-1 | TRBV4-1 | TGCGCCAGCAGCCTTGCCGGGACAGGGCGAAATGAGCAGTTCTTC | CASSLAGTGRNEQFF
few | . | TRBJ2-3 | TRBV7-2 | TGTGCCAGCAGCTTAGGGCTAGCTTTGGTTAGCACAGATACGCAGTATTTT | CASSLGLALVSTDTQYF
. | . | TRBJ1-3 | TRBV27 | TGTGCCAGCAGCCCCGGACAGTACTCTGGAAACACCATATATTTT | CASSPGQYSGNTIYF
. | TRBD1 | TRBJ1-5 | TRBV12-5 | TGTGCTAGTGGTTTGGTGCTAACGGGACAGGGACTTAGCAATCAGCCCCAGCATTTT | CASGLVLTGQGLSNQPQHF
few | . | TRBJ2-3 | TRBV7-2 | TGTGCCAGCAGCTTAGTGGGGGCTCCCGGAGATACGCAGTATTTT | CASSLVGAPGDTQYF
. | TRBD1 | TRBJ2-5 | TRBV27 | TGTGCCAGCAGTTCCCTGGACCTGACAGGGGCCCAGTACTTC | CASSSLDLTGAQYF
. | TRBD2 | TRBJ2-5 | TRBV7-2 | TGTGCCAGCAGCCGAGAGGCACTAGCGGGACGAGAGACCCAGTACTTC | CASSREALAGRETQYF
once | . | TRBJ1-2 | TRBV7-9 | TGTGCCAGCAGCCCCCTCACCGAGAGGGCCCCCGGTGATGGCTACACCTTC | CASSPLTERAPGDGYTF
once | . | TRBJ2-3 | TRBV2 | TGTGCCAGCAGAACAGGGCCGAGGACAGATACGCAGTATTTT | CASRTGPRTDTQYF
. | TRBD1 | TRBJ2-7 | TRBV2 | TGTGCCAGCAACTTCGGACAGGGGCCCTACGAGCAGTACTTC | CASNFGQGPYEQYF
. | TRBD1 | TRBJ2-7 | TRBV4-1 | TGCGCCAGCAGCGCGGTCACAGGGGGTTCTTCCTACGAGCAGTACTTC | CASSAVTGGSSYEQYF
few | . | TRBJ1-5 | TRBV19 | TGTGCCAGTAGTATCTCAGGGTCCGCTGATCAGCCCCAGCATTTT | CASSISGSADQPQHF
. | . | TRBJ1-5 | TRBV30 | TGTGCCTGGAGTAGCTTGGGGGCGGGTGCATATCAGCCCCAGCATTTT | CAWSSLGAGAYQPQHF
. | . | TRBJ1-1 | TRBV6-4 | TGTGCCAGCAGTTACGCGTCCAAGAACACTGAAGCTTTCTTT | CASSYASKNTEAFF
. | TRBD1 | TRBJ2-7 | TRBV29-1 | TGCAGCGTTGAGTGGGACAGGGGAAGGGGAAGCGAGCAGTACTTC | CSVEWDRGRGSEQYF
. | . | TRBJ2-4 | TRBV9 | TGTGCCAGCAGCGTAATGAGAGTAGCCAAAAACATTCAGTACTTC | CASSVMRVAKNIQYF
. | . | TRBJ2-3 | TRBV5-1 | TGCGCCAGCAGCTTGGATGGGGGGGCCACAGATACGCAGTATTTT | CASSLDGGATDTQYF
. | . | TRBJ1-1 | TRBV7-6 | TGTGCCAGCAGCTTCACAGGGATGGGGACTGAAGCTTTCTTT | CASSFTGMGTEAFF
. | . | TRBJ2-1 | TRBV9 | TGTGCCAGCAGCGTAACAGACAGTATCAATGAGCAGTTCTTC | CASSVTDSINEQFF
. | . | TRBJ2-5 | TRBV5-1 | TGCGCCAGCAGTCCCACCCTACAAGAGACCCAGTACTTC | CASSPTLQETQYF
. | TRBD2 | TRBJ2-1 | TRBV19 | TGTGCCAGTACCCTAGCGGGGGCAAACGTCAATGAGCAGTTCTTC | CASTLAGANVNEQFF